These 28 T cell receptor beta chains were sequenced from one sample in a study of T-cell reconstitution after alpha-beta-depleted transplantation in children. The authors prepared the TCRbeta library with unique molecular identifiers. TCRdb re-derived calls from the PCR reads in MiXCR, one entry per CDR3 protein. The sample holds a few hundred thousand distinct CDR3 sequences, around 13% seen once. This sample comprised PBMCs, mostly from graft donor cells, obtained 360 days after TCRalphabeta/CD19-depleted stem cell transplant. These receptors were obtained from a male patient between 5 and 17 years old who had a stem cell transplant for acute myeloid leukemia, so the T cells may come from the graft donor.

This clonotype was picked up many times. The chain uses TRBV6-2 or TRBV6-3 and TRBJ2-2, with TRBD2 matching over 11 bases. J gave up 2 bases and V 5 bases, and 10 bases lay outside the gene matches. The CDR3 is 18 residues long. From germline, CDR1 is MNHEY and CDR2 SVGEGT. In DNA, the CDR3 is TGTGCCAGCAGTCATCCGGGACTAGCGGAATTAAACACCGGGGAGCTGTTTTTT. Its translation: CASSHPGLAELNTGELFF.

This clonotype was observed a handful of times. The V and J genes are TRBV24-1 and TRBJ2-2, with 10 bases fitting TRBD1. The CDR3 length is 18 residues. Germline CDR1 KGHDR, CDR2 SFDVKD. V was clipped by 0 bases and J by 4 bases; unmatched bases: 7. The DNA of the CDR3 is TGTGCCACCAGTGATTTGCAGGGGTGGACAGGGGGCACCGGGGAGCTGTTTTTT. Translation: CATSDLQGWTGGTGELFF.

This clonotype was counted only a few times. This chain uses TRBV18 with TRBJ2-1; 11 positions agree with TRBD2. From germline, CDR1 is KGHSH and CDR2 LQKENI. Germline trimming cut 2 bases from V and 10 bases from J; bases unmatched to any gene: 4. CDR3 size: 14 residues. The DNA of the CDR3 is TGTGCCAGCTCACCAGTGGGACTAGCGGACGAGCAGTTCTTC. Protein: CASSPVGLADEQFF.

The gene calls are TRBV29-1 and TRBJ1-1; possible D gene TRBD1, 6 bases. The germline CDR1 and CDR2 sequences are SQVTM and ANQGSEA. The CDR3 runs 14 residues. V lost 4 bases, J lost 2 bases, and 14 bases lay in between. This CDR3 reads CSVAGGAKNTEAFF. Written as DNA, the CDR3 is TGCAGCGTTGCTGGGGGGGCAAAAAACACTGAAGCTTTCTTT.

This clonotype came up a few times. The CDR3 DNA reads as TGTGCCAGCAGTTCCGACAGGGGAAGCACAGATACGCAGTATTTT. Encoded protein: CASSSDRGSTDTQYF. The rearrangement uses TRBV7-3 and TRBJ2-3; TRBD1 aligns across 8 bases. In germline, CDR1 is SGHTA, CDR2 FQGTGA. The CDR3 contains 15 residues. Losses at the gene ends were 6 bases for V and 0 bases for J; bases not matched to a gene: 5.

The rearrangement links TRBV4-3 to TRBJ2-3; 7 bases map to TRBD2. V gave up 2 bases and J gave up 3 bases; unmatched junction bases: 5. The germline V gene has CDR1 LGHNA and CDR2 YSLEER. The CDR3 spans 15 residues. This CDR3 reads CASSQHTGGTDTQYF. For the CDR3, the DNA is TGCGCCAGCAGCCAACATACGGGAGGAACAGATACGCAGTATTTT.

A few counts support this clonotype. V gene TRBV10-3 combines with J gene TRBJ2-5; no clear D gene. CDR3 size: 14 residues. Germline assignment: CDR1 ENHRY and CDR2 SYGVKD. V was clipped by 10 bases and J by 4 bases, with 19 bases between them. CDR3 DNA sequence: TGTGCCACCGGCGGTGGGGTGGTTGGAGAGACCCAGTACTTC. Protein: CATGGGVVGETQYF.

V is TRBV12-3 or TRBV12-4 and J is TRBJ1-2; the D gene is possibly TRBD1 (5 bases). Trimming pared 6 bases from V and 5 bases from J, leaving 10 bases between. The CDR3 totals 12 residues. CDR3 DNA sequence: TGTGCCAGCAGCAGACAGACTTATGGCTACACCTTC. Encoded protein: CASSRQTYGYTF.

This clonotype was detected ten times or more. CDR3 bases: TGCAGTGCTATAAAGAGTGGACAGGGAAGTTCGGGTCTGGGCGAGCAGTACTTC. Translation: CSAIKSGQGSSGLGEQYF. The chain joins TRBV20-1 to TRBJ2-7; 8 positions agree with TRBD1. Germline CDR1 DFQATT, CDR2 SNEGSKA (reference sequence). The CDR3 is 18 residues long. Unmatched junction bases numbered 23, after V lost 4 bases and J lost 6 bases.

This clonotype was seen only a few times. V is TRBV20-1 and J is TRBJ2-1; D is possibly TRBD2 (6 bases). There are 16 residues in the CDR3. V dropped 0 bases and J dropped 2 bases, with 14 bases sitting between them. Per germline, CDR1 DFQATT and CDR2 SNEGSKA (reference sequence). CDR3 region: CSARDRWDFTYNEQFF. In DNA, the CDR3 is TGCAGTGCTAGAGATAGGTGGGACTTTACCTACAATGAGCAGTTCTTC.

The chain links TRBV29-1 to TRBJ2-4, with TRBD2 matching 9 bases. This CDR3 contains 16 residues. Germline trimming cut 4 bases from V and 0 bases from J; bases unmatched to any gene: 7. Germline lookup yields CDR1 SQVTM and CDR2 ANQGSEA. The DNA for the CDR3 is TGCAGCGTTGTTTCCAGCGGGGGGCTAGCCAAAAACATTCAGTACTTC. Encoded protein: CSVVSSGGLAKNIQYF.

The chain employs TRBV5-1 and TRBJ2-5; D is unclear. The germline V gene has CDR1 SGHRS and CDR2 YFSETQ. The CDR3 runs to 12 residues. Trimming took 6 bases from V and 1 from J, leaving 7 bases between them. CDR3 protein: CASNRFQETQYF. CDR3 DNA: TGCGCCAGCAATCGGTTCCAAGAGACCCAGTACTTC.

This clonotype was detected many times. The rearrangement uses TRBV15 and TRBJ2-4, with D perhaps TRBD1 (6 bases). Germline V gene sequence: CDR1 LNHNV, CDR2 YYDKDF (reference sequence). Trimming pared 0 bases from V and 0 bases from J, leaving 21 bases between. This CDR3 has 20 residues. The CDR3 is CATSREKGYRVTLAKNIQYF. The CDR3 DNA reads as TGTGCCACCAGCAGAGAAAAGGGCTACAGGGTTACTCTAGCCAAAAACATTCAGTACTTC.

The chain is built from TRBV28 and TRBJ2-7; D might be TRBD1 or TRBD2, each matching 7 bases. Deletions cut 6 bases from V and 0 bases from J, with 27 bases between. There are 19 residues in the CDR3. The germline V gene has CDR1 MDHEN and CDR2 SYDVKM. CDR3 sequence reads: CASRRAELQGREPSYEQYF. CDR3 nucleotides: TGTGCCAGCAGGCGCGCCGAATTACAGGGGAGGGAACCCTCCTACGAGCAGTACTTC.

The chain uses TRBV29-1 and TRBJ2-2, with TRBD2 identical over 9 bases. J lost 0 bases, V lost 0 bases, and 2 bases had no gene match. The CDR3 is 16 residues long. In germline, CDR1 is SQVTM, CDR2 ANQGSEA. In DNA, the CDR3 is TGCAGCGTTGAAGACGGACTAGCGTCGAACACCGGGGAGCTGTTTTTT. Residues: CSVEDGLASNTGELFF.

This clonotype turned up a few times. This chain connects TRBV6-2 or TRBV6-3 to TRBJ2-1, with D tentatively TRBD1 (5 bases). Germline V CDR1 and CDR2: MNHEY, SVGEGT. CDR3 length: 15 amino acids. V gave up 6 bases and J gave up 9 bases, with 21 bases separating them. The CDR3 loop is CASSPFSSRQSEQFF. CDR3 nucleotide sequence: TGTGCCAGCAGCCCCTTCTCCAGCCGACAGAGTGAGCAGTTCTTC.

The chain couples TRBV20-1 to TRBJ2-3, with D unclear. Trimming left V 6 bases short and J 0 bases short, with 7 bases between. Germline-derived CDR1 and CDR2 are DFQATT and SNEGSKA (reference sequence). This CDR3 is 12 amino acids long. The CDR3 bases are TGCAGTGCCCAGACCAGCACAGATACGCAGTATTTT. It translates to CSAQTSTDTQYF.

In regard to this clonotype: One end of the junction does not line up with germline, which may come from a read error. The rearrangement uses TRBV7-7 and TRBJ2-6; TRBD1 is a possible D gene (5 bases). Germline CDR1 SSHAT, CDR2 FNYEAQ (reference sequence). The CDR3 contains 16 residues. The CDR3 protein is CASSFQGAHGANVLTF. DNA of the CDR3: TGTGCTAGCAGCTTTCAAGGGGCTCATGGGGCCAACGTCCTGACTTTC.

The table lists this clonotype with a few counts. This chain connects TRBV28 to TRBJ2-5, with 7 bases fitting TRBD2. J was trimmed by 5 bases and V by 5 bases; bases with no gene match: 11. Germline lookup yields CDR1 MDHEN and CDR2 SYDVKM. The CDR3 sequence is 15 residues long. The CDR3 DNA sequence: TGTGCCAGCAGTGGGTGGGGGAGGGGTGAGGAGACCCAGTACTTC. Encoded protein: CASSGWGRGEETQYF.

This clonotype showed up just a few times. The V gene is TRBV20-1, the J gene TRBJ2-3; 7 bases align to TRBD2. Germline V gene data show CDR1 as DFQATT and CDR2 as SNEGSKA (reference sequence). The CDR3 contains 17 residues. V dropped 1 base and J dropped 0; count of bases not matched to a gene: 10. The chain's CDR3 is CSARVPSGVLSTDTQYF. CDR3 DNA sequence: TGCAGTGCTAGAGTCCCCAGCGGGGTTTTAAGCACAGATACGCAGTATTTT.

The chain is built from TRBV10-3 and TRBJ1-6, with 9 bases that match TRBD1. In germline, CDR1 is ENHRY, CDR2 SYGVKD. This CDR3 region has 15 residues. V lost 3 bases to trimming and J lost 8 bases; unmatched junction nucleotides: 5. CDR3 in DNA: TGTGCCATCAGTGATCTGACAGGGGGTGATTCACCCCTCCACTTT. Translating it yields CAISDLTGGDSPLHF.

The chain carries TRBV20-1 and TRBJ2-3; 7 bases map to TRBD2. CDR1 is DFQATT, CDR2 SNEGSKA, per germline (reference sequence). This CDR3 is 14 amino acids long. J gave up 6 bases and V 3 bases, and 9 bases lay outside the gene matches. The CDR3: CSARLADIYDTQYF. The CDR3 DNA reads TGCAGTGCTAGGCTAGCGGACATTTATGATACGCAGTATTTT.

There are many counts of this clonotype. This sequence joins TRBV4-3 and TRBJ2-2; possible D gene TRBD2, 7 bases. From germline, CDR1 is LGHNA and CDR2 YSLEER. The V end lost 3 bases, the J end lost 9 bases, and 23 bases lay between the germline ends. The CDR3 extends over 17 amino acids. CDR3 in DNA: TGCGCCAGCAGCCAGGGGGCACTAGCGCCCAGGGCCAGGGAGCTGTTTTTT. This gives the protein CASSQGALAPRARELFF.

This clonotype was counted between two and nine times. V is TRBV29-1 and J is TRBJ1-5; D is ambiguous. CDR3 length: 12 amino acids. The germline CDR1 and CDR2 sequences are SQVTM and ANQGSEA. Trimming took off 4 bases at V and 3 bases at J, with 7 bases between the two ends. The CDR3 reads CSVGTANQPQHF. The CDR3 DNA is TGCAGCGTTGGGACGGCCAATCAGCCCCAGCATTTT.

This clonotype was detected ten times or more. The chain links TRBV7-2 to TRBJ1-2, with 8 bases that match TRBD1. The V gene's germline CDR1 is SGHTA and CDR2 FQGNSA. CDR3 length: 15 residues. J gave up 0 bases and V 5 bases, and 5 bases lay outside the gene matches. CDR3 sequence reads: CASSHRTGSNYGYTF. The CDR3 DNA sequence: TGTGCCAGCAGCCACCGGACAGGGTCTAACTATGGCTACACCTTC.

The rearrangement links TRBV4-3 to TRBJ2-3; 9 bases agree with TRBD2. Germline CDR1 reads LGHNA; CDR2 reads YSLEER. This CDR3 region has 17 residues. V trimming: 4 bases; J trimming: 4 bases; junction bases outside the gene matches: 12. The CDR3 DNA sequence: TGCGCCAGCAGCCCCCGGCGGCGGGAGGGCCGCCCAGATACGCAGTATTTT. Its protein is CASSPRRREGRPDTQYF.

In this sample, this clonotype turned up a few times. The genes are TRBV20-1 and TRBJ2-6; the D is unclear. Germline-derived CDR1 and CDR2 are DFQATT and SNEGSKA (reference sequence). The V gene lost 7 bases and the J gene lost 0 bases, with 7 bases spanning the gap. The CDR3 length is 13 residues. The CDR3 DNA sequence: TGCAGTGTCCCGAGCTCTGGGGCCAACGTCCTGACTTTC. Protein sequence: CSVPSSGANVLTF.

The rearrangement links TRBV3-1 to TRBJ2-7, with 11 nucleotides matching TRBD2. The CDR3 runs to 16 residues. Trimming removed 1 base from V and 5 bases from J; junction bases left unmatched: 7. The V gene's germline CDR1 is LGHDT and CDR2 YNNKEL (reference sequence). DNA of the CDR3: TGTGCCAGCAGCCAAGGACTAGCGGGAAGTTTCCACGAGCAGTACTTC. Protein product: CASSQGLAGSFHEQYF.